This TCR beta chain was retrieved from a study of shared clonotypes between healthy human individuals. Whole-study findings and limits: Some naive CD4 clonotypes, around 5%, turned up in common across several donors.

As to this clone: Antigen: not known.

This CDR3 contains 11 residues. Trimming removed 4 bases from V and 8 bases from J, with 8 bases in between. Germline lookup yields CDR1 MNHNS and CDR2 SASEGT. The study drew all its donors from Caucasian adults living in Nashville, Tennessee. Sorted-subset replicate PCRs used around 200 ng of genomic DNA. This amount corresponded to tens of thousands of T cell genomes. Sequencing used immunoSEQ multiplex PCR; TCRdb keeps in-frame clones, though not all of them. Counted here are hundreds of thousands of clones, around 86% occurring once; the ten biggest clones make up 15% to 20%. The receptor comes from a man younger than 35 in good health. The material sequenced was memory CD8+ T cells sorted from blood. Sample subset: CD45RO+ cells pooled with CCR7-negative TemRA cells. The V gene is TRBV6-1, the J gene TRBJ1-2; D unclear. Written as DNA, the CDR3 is TGTGCCAGCAGTGTAGTGCGCGGCTACACCTTC. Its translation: CASSVVRGYTF.